Listed below are T cell receptor beta chains from one sample, sequenced in a study of cytomegalovirus exposure and HLA in healthy donors. Clones were sequenced by immunoSEQ multiplex PCR, and TCRdb holds only the in-frame ones, with some missing. The sample yields over 45,000 clones, roughly four fifths seen once. Sequencing input: PBMCs. The receptor source for this set is a boy between 5 and 17 years old in good health and CMV-seropositive. Both conserved end residues are part of each CDR3. A D gene is named only where the DNA matches it firmly. Not every row has a clone size; where given, it reads once, few, many or a size class.

abundance,d_gene,j_gene,v_gene,CDR3nt,CDR3aa
-,-,TRBJ2-2,TRBV6-6,TGTGCCAGCAGTTACCAGGGGCGGAGAGTGTGGGAGCTGTTTTTT,CASSYQGRRVWELFF
-,-,TRBJ2-2,TRBV6-4,TGTGCCAGCACCCGGACAGCGAACACCGGGGAGCTGTTTTTT,CASTRTANTGELFF
-,TRBD2,TRBJ2-3,TRBV7-9,TGTTCCAGCAGGGATAGGGACTACCGAACTAGCACAGATACGCAGTATTTT,CSSRDRDYRTSTDTQYF
-,TRBD1,TRBJ2-7,TRBV29-1,TGCAGCGTTTCCGGGACAGTCGGCTACGAGCAGTACTTC,CSVSGTVGYEQYF
-,-,TRBJ1-2,TRBV19,TGTGCCAGCCAAAACCCGACGGGACTCTATGGCTACACCTTC,CASQNPTGLYGYTF
-,-,TRBJ2-7,TRBV25-1,TGTGCCAGCCAGACAGGCTACGAGCAGTACTTC,CASQTGYEQYF
-,-,TRBJ2-7,TRBV20-1,TGCAGTGCTGACAGGGAGGACGAGCAGTACTTC,CSADREDEQYF
-,-,TRBJ2-7,TRBV5-1,TGCGCCAGCAGCTTTAAAGATGACAAGCTATTATACGAGCAGTACTTC,CASSFKDDKLLYEQYF
-,-,TRBJ1-1,TRBV6-5,TGTGCCAGCAGCAGGACAGAAGCTTTCTTT,CASSRTEAFF
-,TRBD1,TRBJ1-6,TRBV7-2,TGTGCCAGCAGCAAGCCGGGACAGCTTCTGTTTTTTTCACCCCTCCACTTT,CASSKPGQLLFFSPLHF
-,-,TRBJ2-7,TRBV4-2,TGTGCCAGCAGCCAAGATCCCGGTGCCTACGAGCAGTACTTC,CASSQDPGAYEQYF
once,-,TRBJ2-4,TRBV5-3,TGTGCCAGAAGCTCCGGGGGATTTGCCAAAAACATTCAGTACTTC,CARSSGGFAKNIQYF
-,TRBD2,TRBJ2-3,TRBV7-2,TGTGCCAGCAGCGAACTAGCGGGGGGGATCACAGATACGCAGTATTTT,CASSELAGGITDTQYF
-,TRBD2,TRBJ2-5,TRBV2,TGTGCCAGCAGCCAGCTAGCGGGGGGACAAGAGACCCAGTACTTC,CASSQLAGGQETQYF
few,-,TRBJ1-2,TRBV19,TGTGCCAGTAGTAGGCCTGAACAGGGCTATGGCTACACCTTC,CASSRPEQGYGYTF
-,-,TRBJ1-5,TRBV4-1,TGCGCCAGCAGCCAAGATCTATTCCCCCGTCGGGGGATGAAGGTTGGACAGCCCCAGCATTTT,CASSQDLFPRRGMKVGQPQHF
-,-,TRBJ1-1,TRBV27,TGTGCCAGCAGGACACCGAACACTGAAGCTTTCTTT,CASRTPNTEAFF
few,-,TRBJ1-2,TRBV19,TGTGCCAGTAACTGGGGGCTTAATGGCTACACCTTC,CASNWGLNGYTF
-,-,TRBJ1-6,TRBV13,TGTGCCAGCAGCCCCGGGGGGAGAAATTCACCCCTCCACTTT,CASSPGGRNSPLHF
-,TRBD1,TRBJ1-2,TRBV7-9,TGTGCCAGCAGCTTCCTAGGACAGGGGAACTATGGCTACACCTTC,CASSFLGQGNYGYTF
-,TRBD1,TRBJ2-3,TRBV6-5,TGTGCCAGCAGAAGGACAGGGGTCCGAGATACGCAGTATTTT,CASRRTGVRDTQYF
-,-,TRBJ2-5,TRBV7-9,TGTGCCAGCAGCCCCGGGACAAGCGGAATGAGAGAGACCCAGTACTTC,CASSPGTSGMRETQYF
-,-,TRBJ1-5,TRBV2,TGTGCCAGCAGTGAGGGAGGCTATAGCAATCAGCCCCAGCATTTT,CASSEGGYSNQPQHF
-,-,TRBJ2-2,TRBV4-1,TGCGCCAGCAGCCAAAGACACTCCGGGGAGCTGTTTTTT,CASSQRHSGELFF
-,-,TRBJ2-1,TRBV7-9,TGTGCCAGCAGCTTAAGGGGTAATGAGCAGTTCTTC,CASSLRGNEQFF
-,TRBD2,TRBJ2-5,TRBV7-2,TGTGCCAGCAGCTTACAGAGCGGGGCAGAGACCCAGTACTTC,CASSLQSGAETQYF
-,-,TRBJ2-1,TRBV6-1,TGTGCCAGCAGTGAACGAGATGAGCAGTTCTTC,CASSERDEQFF
-,-,TRBJ2-1,TRBV21-1,TGTGCCAGCAGCAGGGCAAGCGGGGTTTACAATGAGCAGTTCTTC,CASSRASGVYNEQFF
once,TRBD1,TRBJ2-7,TRBV11-2,TGTGCCAGCAGCTTAGGGACAGGTCTCTACGAGCAGTACTTC,CASSLGTGLYEQYF
-,TRBD1,TRBJ1-2,TRBV13,TGTGCCAGCAGCCTACGGGTAGGGGGCGGCTACACCTTC,CASSLRVGGGYTF
-,-,TRBJ1-3,TRBV6-5,TGTGCCAGCAGTTACGACAGCTCTTCTGGAAACACCATATATTTT,CASSYDSSSGNTIYF
-,-,TRBJ2-2,TRBV9,TGTGCCAGCAGCGAGGAGTTGAAAGGGGAGCTGTTTTTT,CASSEELKGELFF
-,TRBD1,TRBJ1-2,TRBV11-1,TGTGCCAGCAGCTCCGGACAGGGGTATGGCTACACCTTC,CASSSGQGYGYTF
-,-,TRBJ2-5,TRBV25-1,TGTGCCAGCAGTTACGGGGGAGAGACCCAGTACTTC,CASSYGGETQYF
-,TRBD1,TRBJ1-4,TRBV13,TGTGCCAGCAGCTTCACCCGGGACAGGCATAATGAAAAACTGTTTTTT,CASSFTRDRHNEKLFF
few,-,TRBJ1-2,TRBV5-1,TGCGCCAGCAGCTTGGCCGGCGAGGTTCCTAACTATGGCTACACCTTC,CASSLAGEVPNYGYTF
-,-,TRBJ1-3,TRBV6-5,TGTGCCAGCAGTTACTCACCGGGCTCGGGGGGAAACACCATATATTTT,CASSYSPGSGGNTIYF
-,TRBD1,TRBJ1-6,TRBV7-9,TGTGCCAGCAGACATACCGGGACAGGGGCTAATTCACCCCTCCACTTT,CASRHTGTGANSPLHF
-,-,TRBJ1-5,TRBV28,TGTGCCAGCAGTTTAGGTCTCAGGGCTGGCAATCAGCCCCAGCATTTT,CASSLGLRAGNQPQHF
-,TRBD1,TRBJ2-5,TRBV18,TGTGCCAGCTCACCCGACAGGGCCGGGCAGTACTTC,CASSPDRAGQYF